This TCR beta chain was captured by sequencing in a study of T-cell memory formation after mild COVID-19. Germline V gives CDR1 GTSNPN, CDR2 SVGIG (reference sequence). CDR3 length: 13 amino acids. J gave up 4 bases and V 3 bases, and 4 bases lay outside the gene matches. Each CDR3 protein gets one entry after TCRdb re-called the 5' RACE reads with MiXCR. The sample includes about 350,000 distinct CDR3 sequences, roughly 15% of them seen just once. The material sequenced was PBMCs or a T cell subset sorted from them (not recorded which). This sequence joins TRBV30 and TRBJ2-7; 9 bases fit TRBD1. The clonotype comes from a man aged 18 to 35 who had mild COVID-19 (a few samples of this study predate the infection). Cell type and time point are not known. The CDR3 DNA follows: TGTGCCTGGAGGCAGACAGGGGGGTACGAGCAGTACTTC. It specifies CAWRQTGGYEQYF.